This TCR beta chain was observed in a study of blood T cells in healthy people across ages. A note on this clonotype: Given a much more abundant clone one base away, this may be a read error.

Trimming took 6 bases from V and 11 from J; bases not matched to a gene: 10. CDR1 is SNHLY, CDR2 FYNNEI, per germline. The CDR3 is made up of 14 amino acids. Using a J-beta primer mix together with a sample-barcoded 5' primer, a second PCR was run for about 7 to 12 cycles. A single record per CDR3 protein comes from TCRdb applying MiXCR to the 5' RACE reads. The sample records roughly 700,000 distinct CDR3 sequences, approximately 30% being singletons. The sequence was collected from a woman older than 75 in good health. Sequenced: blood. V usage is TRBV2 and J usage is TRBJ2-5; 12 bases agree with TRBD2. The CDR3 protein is CASRETSGGVEQYF. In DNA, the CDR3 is TGTGCCAGCAGGGAGACTAGCGGGGGAGTTGAGCAGTACTTC.